The 2 T cell receptor beta chains presented below share a single source sample, sequenced in a study of T-cell memory formation after mild COVID-19. TCRdb fed the 5' RACE reads into MiXCR, producing one record per CDR3 protein. The table has 300,000 or so distinct CDR3 sequences, 15% to 20% seen once. The sample taken for sequencing was PBMCs or a T cell subset sorted from them (not recorded which). The receptors shown here come from a man aged 18 to 30 who had mild COVID-19 (a few samples of this study predate the infection). Cell type and time point are not known.

Only a few counts were recorded for this clonotype. The CDR3 region is CAIRRGEGETQYF. The CDR3 coding sequence is TGTGCCATCCGACGGGGGGAAGGAGAGACCCAGTACTTC. The chain joins TRBV6-1 to TRBJ2-5, with 7 bases that match TRBD2. Germline CDR1 MNHNS, CDR2 SASEGT. The CDR3 totals 13 residues. V shed 10 bases and J 4 bases; nucleotides not matched to a gene: 9.

The V call is TRBV16, the J call TRBJ2-4; D call uncertain. The CDR3 runs 13 residues. V gave up 1 base and J gave up 8 bases, with 9 bases separating them. Germline assignment: CDR1 KGHSY and CDR2 FQNENV. DNA of the CDR3: TGTGCCAGCAGCCAATTTCAGTCCGACATTCAGTACTTC. Translated, it gives CASSQFQSDIQYF. Combining the CDR3 with reference TRBV16 and TRBJ2-4 gives the whole variable domain GEEVAQTPKHLVRGEGQKAKLYCAPIKGHSYVFWYQQVLKNEFKFLISFQNENVFDETGMPKERFSAKCLPNSPCSLEIQATKLEDSAVYFCASSQFQSDIQYFGAGTRLSVL.